Listed here are 8 T cell receptor beta chains from one sample, sequenced in a study of cytomegalovirus exposure and HLA in healthy donors. This PCR relied on a set of 60 Vbeta primers and 13 Jbeta primers. This table comes from immunoSEQ multiplex PCR, and its TCRdb copy is limited to in-frame clones, with some not included. This repertoire shows about 210,000 clones, about three quarters found once; its top ten account for 1.5% to 2%. The material sequenced was PBMCs. The receptors were gathered from a male donor in good health and CMV-seronegative.

In this sample, this clone turned up once. The V gene is TRBV29-1, the J gene TRBJ2-1; D possibly corresponds to TRBD1 (5 bases). In germline, CDR1 is SQVTM, CDR2 ANQGSEA. The V gene lost 6 bases and the J gene lost 8 bases, with 11 bases spanning the gap. This CDR3 contains 11 residues. CDR3: CSVPPRDEQFF. The CDR3 coding sequence is TGCAGCGTCCCACCCAGGGATGAGCAGTTCTTC.

In this sample, this clone turned up once. The chain couples TRBV6-4 to TRBJ2-2, with 8 bases aligning to TRBD2. The V gene's germline CDR1 is MRHNA and CDR2 SNTAGT. The CDR3 is 18 amino acids. The V gene end was trimmed by 1 base and the J gene end by 7 bases; junction bases not matched to a gene: 14. The CDR3 sequence is CASSDFPQNGRAGGELFF. The CDR3 DNA is TGTGCCAGCAGTGACTTCCCTCAGAACGGGAGGGCCGGCGGGGAGCTGTTTTTT.

This clone was counted between two and nine times. Different DNA sequences within this sample yield the same CDR3. CDR3 loop: CSVAAGVNTEAFF. In nucleotides, the CDR3 is TGCAGCGTTGCGGCAGGGGTGAACACTGAAGCTTTCTTT. This rearrangement joins TRBV29-1 to TRBJ1-1; TRBD1 might be the D (6 bases). In germline, CDR1 is SQVTM, CDR2 ANQGSEA. The CDR3 length is 13 residues. V shed 4 bases and J shed 0 bases, with 9 bases lying between them.

The DNA of the CDR3 is TGTGCCAGCAGTTGGCTCGGGGACAGGTCCTCTGATACGCAGTATTTT. Its protein product is CASSWLGDRSSDTQYF. The rearrangement links TRBV2 to TRBJ2-3, with 8 nucleotides matching TRBD1. The CDR3 contains 16 residues. V gave up 5 bases and J gave up 6 bases; unmatched junction bases: 13. Germline-derived CDR1 and CDR2 are SNHLY and FYNNEI.

The J gene is TRBJ2-7, the V gene TRBV21-1; the D call in the table, TRBD2, was not verified against the DNA. TRBV21-1 is a listed pseudogene. CDR3 length: 19 residues. The CDR3 nucleotides read TGTGCCAGCAGCAACATCGTCCCCTATCAGCCCACTAGTAAATACGAGCAGTACTTC. This sequence encodes CASSNIVPYQPTSKYEQYF.

The rearrangement joins TRBV6-5 to TRBJ1-5; tentative D call: TRBD1 (5 bases). Germline V gives CDR1 MNHEY, CDR2 SVGAGI. CDR3 length: 16 residues. V shed 0 bases and J shed 11 bases, with 20 bases lying between them. The CDR3 nucleotides read TGTGCCAGCAGTTACTCAGCGGCAGGGACTTCCGAGTCCCAGCATTTT. Residues: CASSYSAAGTSESQHF.

This clone has more than one count but fewer than ten. Mismatch with germline at one junction end may stem from a read error. The V gene is TRBV6-1, the J gene TRBJ1-4, with 7 bases that match TRBD1. Germline V gene sequence: CDR1 MNHNS, CDR2 SASEGT. The CDR3 sequence is 11 residues long. The CDR3 spells CASSPGQLRIF. The CDR3 DNA reads as TGTGCCAGCAGCCCGGGACAGTTAAGGATTTTT.

The rearrangement joins TRBV5-1 to TRBJ2-3; tentatively, D is TRBD2 (6 bases). The CDR3 spans 16 residues. CDR1 and CDR2 from the germline V gene are SGHRS and YFSETQ. Deletions cut 0 bases from V and 3 bases from J, with 14 bases between. The CDR3 loop reads CASSLEQGGTTDTQYF. Written as DNA, the CDR3 is TGCGCCAGCAGCTTGGAACAAGGCGGGACGACAGATACGCAGTATTTT.